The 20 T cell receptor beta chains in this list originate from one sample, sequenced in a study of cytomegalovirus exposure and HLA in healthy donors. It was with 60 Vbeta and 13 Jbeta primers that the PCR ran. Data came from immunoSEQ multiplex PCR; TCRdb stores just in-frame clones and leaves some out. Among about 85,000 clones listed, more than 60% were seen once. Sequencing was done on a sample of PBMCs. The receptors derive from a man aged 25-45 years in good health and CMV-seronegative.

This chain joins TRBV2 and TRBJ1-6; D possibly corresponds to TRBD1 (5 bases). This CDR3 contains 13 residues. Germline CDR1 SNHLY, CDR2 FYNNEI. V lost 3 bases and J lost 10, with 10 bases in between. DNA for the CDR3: TGTGCCAGCAGTGATCGCGGGGGATCACCCCTCCACTTT. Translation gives CASSDRGGSPLHF.

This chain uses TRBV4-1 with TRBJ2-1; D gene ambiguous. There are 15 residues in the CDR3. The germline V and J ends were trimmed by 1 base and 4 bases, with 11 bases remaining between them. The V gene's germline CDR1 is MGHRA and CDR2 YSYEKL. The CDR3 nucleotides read TGCGCCAGCAGCCAAGCCCTTATCCTATACAATGAGCAGTTCTTC. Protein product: CASSQALILYNEQFF.

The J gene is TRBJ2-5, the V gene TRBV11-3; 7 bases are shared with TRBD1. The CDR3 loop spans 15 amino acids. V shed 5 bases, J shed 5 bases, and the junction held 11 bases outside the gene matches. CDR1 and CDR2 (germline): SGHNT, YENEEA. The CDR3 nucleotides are TGTGCCAGCAGCCGGGGACAAACACAGGGGGAGACCCAGTACTTC. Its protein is CASSRGQTQGETQYF.

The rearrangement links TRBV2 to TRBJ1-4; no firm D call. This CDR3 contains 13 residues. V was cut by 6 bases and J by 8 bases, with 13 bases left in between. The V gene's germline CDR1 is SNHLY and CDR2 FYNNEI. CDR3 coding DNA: TGTGCCAGCAGAACTACACGGGAAGAAAAACTGTTTTTT. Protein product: CASRTTREEKLFF.

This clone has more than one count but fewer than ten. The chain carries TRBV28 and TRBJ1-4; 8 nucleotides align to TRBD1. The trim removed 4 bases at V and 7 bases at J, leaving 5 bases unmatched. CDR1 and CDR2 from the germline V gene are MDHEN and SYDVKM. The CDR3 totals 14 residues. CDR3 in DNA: TGTGCCAGCAGTTCCGGTACAGGGGGTGAAAAACTGTTTTTT. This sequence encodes CASSSGTGGEKLFF.

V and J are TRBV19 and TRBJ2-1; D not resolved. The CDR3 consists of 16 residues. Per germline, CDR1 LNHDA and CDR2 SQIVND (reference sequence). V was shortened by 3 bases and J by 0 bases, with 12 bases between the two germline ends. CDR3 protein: CASSMASWSSYNEQFF. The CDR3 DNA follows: TGTGCCAGTAGTATGGCCTCGTGGAGCTCCTACAATGAGCAGTTCTTC.

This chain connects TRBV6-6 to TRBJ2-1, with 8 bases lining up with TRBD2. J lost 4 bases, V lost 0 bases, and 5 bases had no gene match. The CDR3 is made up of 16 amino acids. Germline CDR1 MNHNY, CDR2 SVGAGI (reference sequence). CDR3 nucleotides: TGTGCCAGCAGTTACTCGAGTGCGGGGGGTTACAATGAGCAGTTCTTC. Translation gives CASSYSSAGGYNEQFF.

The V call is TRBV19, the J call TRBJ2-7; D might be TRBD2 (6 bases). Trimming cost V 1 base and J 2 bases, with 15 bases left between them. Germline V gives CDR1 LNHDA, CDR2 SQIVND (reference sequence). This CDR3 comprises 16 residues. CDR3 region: CASSIGGGLAPYEQYF. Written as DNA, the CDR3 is TGTGCCAGTAGTATAGGTGGGGGACTTGCACCCTACGAGCAGTACTTC.

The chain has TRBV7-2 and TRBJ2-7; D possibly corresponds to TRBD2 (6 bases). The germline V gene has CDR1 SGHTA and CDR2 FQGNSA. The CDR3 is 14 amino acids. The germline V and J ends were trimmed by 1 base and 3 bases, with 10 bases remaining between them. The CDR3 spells CASSLVGGNYEQYF. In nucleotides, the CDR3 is TGTGCCAGCAGCTTAGTCGGGGGAAACTACGAGCAGTACTTC.

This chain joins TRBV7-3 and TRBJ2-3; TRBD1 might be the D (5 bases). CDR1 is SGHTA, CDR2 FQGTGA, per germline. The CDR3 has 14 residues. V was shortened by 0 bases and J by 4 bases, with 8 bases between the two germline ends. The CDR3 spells CASSLTRDADTQYF. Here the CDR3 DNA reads TGTGCCAGCAGCTTAACCAGGGATGCAGATACGCAGTATTTT.

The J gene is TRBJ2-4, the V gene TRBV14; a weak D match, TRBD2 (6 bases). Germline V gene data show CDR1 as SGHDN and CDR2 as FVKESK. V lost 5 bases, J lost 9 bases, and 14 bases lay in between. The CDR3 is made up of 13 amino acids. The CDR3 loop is CASSFRESGIQYF. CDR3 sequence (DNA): TGTGCCAGCAGCTTTCGGGAGTCAGGCATTCAGTACTTC.

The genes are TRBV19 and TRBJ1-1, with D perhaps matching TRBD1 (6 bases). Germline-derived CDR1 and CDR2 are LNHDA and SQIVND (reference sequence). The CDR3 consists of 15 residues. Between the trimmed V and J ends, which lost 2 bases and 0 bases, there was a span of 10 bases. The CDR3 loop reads CASSISGQMNTEAFF. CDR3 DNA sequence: TGTGCCAGTAGTATATCAGGACAGATGAACACTGAAGCTTTCTTT.

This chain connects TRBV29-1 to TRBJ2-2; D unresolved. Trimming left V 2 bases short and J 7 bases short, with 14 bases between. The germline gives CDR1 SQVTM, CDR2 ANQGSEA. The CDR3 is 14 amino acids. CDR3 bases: TGCAGCGTTGAATACGTCAGTCTGGTCGGGGAGCTGTTTTTT. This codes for CSVEYVSLVGELFF.

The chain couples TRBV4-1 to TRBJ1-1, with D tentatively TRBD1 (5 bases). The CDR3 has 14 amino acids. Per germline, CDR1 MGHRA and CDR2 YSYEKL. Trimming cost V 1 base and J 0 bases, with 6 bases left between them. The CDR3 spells CASSQGRVNTEAFF. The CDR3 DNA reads TGCGCCAGCAGCCAAGGCAGGGTGAACACTGAAGCTTTCTTT.

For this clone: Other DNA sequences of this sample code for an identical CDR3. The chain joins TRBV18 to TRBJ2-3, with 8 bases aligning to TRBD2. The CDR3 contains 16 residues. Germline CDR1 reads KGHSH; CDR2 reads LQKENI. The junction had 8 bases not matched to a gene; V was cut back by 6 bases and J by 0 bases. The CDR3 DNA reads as TGTGCCAGCTCCCCAATGGCGGGAGGTAGCACAGATACGCAGTATTTT. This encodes CASSPMAGGSTDTQYF. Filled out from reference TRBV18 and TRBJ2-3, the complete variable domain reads NAGVMQNPRHLVRRRGQEARLRCSPMKGHSHVYWYRQLPEEGLKFMVYLQKENIIDESGMPKERFSAEFPKEGPSILRIQQVVRGDSAAYFCASSPMAGGSTDTQYFGPGTRLTVL.

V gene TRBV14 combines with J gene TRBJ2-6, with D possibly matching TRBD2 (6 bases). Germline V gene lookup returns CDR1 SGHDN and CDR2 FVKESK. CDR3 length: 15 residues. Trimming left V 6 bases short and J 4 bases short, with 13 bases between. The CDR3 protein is CASRPGGSGANVLTF. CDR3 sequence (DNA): TGTGCCAGCAGACCCGGGGGTTCCGGGGCCAACGTCCTGACTTTC.

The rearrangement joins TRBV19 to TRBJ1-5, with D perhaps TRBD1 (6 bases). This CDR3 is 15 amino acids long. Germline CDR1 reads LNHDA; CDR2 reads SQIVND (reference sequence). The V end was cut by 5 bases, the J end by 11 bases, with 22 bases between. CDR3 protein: CASSVTGSDVLSQHF. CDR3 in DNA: TGTGCCAGTAGTGTCACAGGGTCAGATGTTCTGTCCCAGCATTTT.

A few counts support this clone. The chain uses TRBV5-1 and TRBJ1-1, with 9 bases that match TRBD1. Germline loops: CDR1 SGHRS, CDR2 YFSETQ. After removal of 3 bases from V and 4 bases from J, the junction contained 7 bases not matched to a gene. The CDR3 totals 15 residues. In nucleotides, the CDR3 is TGCGCCAGCAGCTCTTCCGGGACAGGGACCACTGAAGCTTTCTTT. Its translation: CASSSSGTGTTEAFF.

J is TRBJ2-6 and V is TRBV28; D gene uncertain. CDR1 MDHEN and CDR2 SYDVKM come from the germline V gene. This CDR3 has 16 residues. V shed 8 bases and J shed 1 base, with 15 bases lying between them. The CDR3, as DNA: TGTGCCAGCCATTACGGAGAGAGTTCTGGGGCCAACGTCCTGACTTTC. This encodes CASHYGESSGANVLTF.

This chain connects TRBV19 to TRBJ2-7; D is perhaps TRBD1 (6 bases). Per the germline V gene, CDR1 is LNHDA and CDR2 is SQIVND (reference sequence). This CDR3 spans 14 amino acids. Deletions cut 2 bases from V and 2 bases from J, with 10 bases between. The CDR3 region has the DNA TGTGCCAGTAGTATAAATGGACAGACCTACGAGCAGTACTTC. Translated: CASSINGQTYEQYF.